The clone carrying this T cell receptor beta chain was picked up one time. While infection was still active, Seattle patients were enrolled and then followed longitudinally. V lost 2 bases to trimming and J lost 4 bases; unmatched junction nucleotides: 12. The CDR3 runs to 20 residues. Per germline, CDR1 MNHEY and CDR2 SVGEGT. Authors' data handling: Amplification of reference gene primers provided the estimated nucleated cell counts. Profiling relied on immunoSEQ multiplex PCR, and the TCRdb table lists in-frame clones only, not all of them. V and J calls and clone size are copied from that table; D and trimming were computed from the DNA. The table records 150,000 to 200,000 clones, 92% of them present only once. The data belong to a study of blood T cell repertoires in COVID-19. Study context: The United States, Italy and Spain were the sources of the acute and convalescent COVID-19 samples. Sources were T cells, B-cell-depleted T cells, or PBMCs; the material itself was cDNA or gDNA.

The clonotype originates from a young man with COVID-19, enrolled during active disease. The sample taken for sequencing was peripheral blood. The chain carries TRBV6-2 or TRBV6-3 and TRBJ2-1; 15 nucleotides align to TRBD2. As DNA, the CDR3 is TGTGCCAGCAGTTACCCGGGACTAGCGGGGGGACAAGCAAGTTACAATGAGCAGTTCTTC. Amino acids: CASSYPGLAGGQASYNEQFF.